This T cell receptor beta chain originates from a study of T cells in Graves' hyperthyroidism and ophthalmopathy. Study-level results: In blood, most of the thyroid clonotypes expanded above 0.001 were also present. The model's output predicted ophthalmopathy at a median of around 7 months prior to onset. Using 13 V-J features, a model discriminated ophthalmopathy from stable hyperthyroidism.

TCR beta CDR3 region amplification was performed from RNA transcripts. The HTBI primer set was used in a first-round RT-PCR of the TCR CDR3. One entry per CDR3 protein results from TCRdb running MiXCR on the multiplex PCR reads. The table shows nearly 750,000 distinct CDR3 sequences, with roughly 32% occurring only once. The germline V gene encodes CDR1 SQVTM and CDR2 ANQGSEA. The CDR3 length is 13 residues. Trimming removed 6 bases at V and 2 bases at J, with 11 bases between. This sample holds PBMCs from less than 11 ml fresh peripheral blood. Of note for this clonotype: The antigen remains unidentified.

The TCR was taken from a woman aged 40 to 49 with Graves' hyperthyroidism. The source material was blood. This chain uses TRBV29-1 with TRBJ1-3; the D gene is possibly TRBD1 (6 bases). In DNA, the CDR3 is TGCAGCGTCCTAAGGGGGGCTGGAAACACCATATATTTT. Its protein product is CSVLRGAGNTIYF.